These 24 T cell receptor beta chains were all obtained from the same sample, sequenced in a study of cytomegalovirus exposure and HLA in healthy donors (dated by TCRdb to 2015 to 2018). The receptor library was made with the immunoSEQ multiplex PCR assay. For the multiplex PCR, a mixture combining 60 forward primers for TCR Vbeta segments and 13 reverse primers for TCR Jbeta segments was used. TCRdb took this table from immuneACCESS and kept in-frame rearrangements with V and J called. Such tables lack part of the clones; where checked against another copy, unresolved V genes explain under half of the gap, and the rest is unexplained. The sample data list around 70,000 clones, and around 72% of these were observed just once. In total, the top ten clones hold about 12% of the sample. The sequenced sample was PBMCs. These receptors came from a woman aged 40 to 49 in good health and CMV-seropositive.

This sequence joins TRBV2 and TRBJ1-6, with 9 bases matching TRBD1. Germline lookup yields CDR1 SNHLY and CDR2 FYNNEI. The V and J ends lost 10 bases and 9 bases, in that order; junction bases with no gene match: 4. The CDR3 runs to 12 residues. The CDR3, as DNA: TGTGCCACGGGACAGGGTGGTTCACCCCTCCACTTT. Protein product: CATGQGGSPLHF. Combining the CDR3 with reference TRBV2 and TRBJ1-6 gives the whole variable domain EPEVTQTPSHQVTQMGQEVILRCVPISNHLYFYWYRQILGQKVEFLVSFYNNEISEKSEIFDDQFSVERPDGSNFTLKIRSTKLEDSAMYFCATGQGGSPLHFGNGTRLTVT.

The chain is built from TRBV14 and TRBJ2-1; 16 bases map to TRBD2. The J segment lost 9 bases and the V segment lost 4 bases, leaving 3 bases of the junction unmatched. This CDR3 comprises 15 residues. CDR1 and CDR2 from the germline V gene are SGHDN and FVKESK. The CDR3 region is CASSLGTSGGAEQFF. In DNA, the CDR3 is TGTGCCAGCAGCCTAGGGACTAGCGGGGGGGCTGAGCAGTTCTTC.

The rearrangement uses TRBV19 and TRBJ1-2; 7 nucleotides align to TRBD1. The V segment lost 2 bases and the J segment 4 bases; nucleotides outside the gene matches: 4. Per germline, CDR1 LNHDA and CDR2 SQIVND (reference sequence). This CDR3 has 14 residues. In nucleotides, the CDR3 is TGTGCCAGTAGTATAAGACAGGGAGTCTATGGCTACACCTTC. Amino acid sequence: CASSIRQGVYGYTF.

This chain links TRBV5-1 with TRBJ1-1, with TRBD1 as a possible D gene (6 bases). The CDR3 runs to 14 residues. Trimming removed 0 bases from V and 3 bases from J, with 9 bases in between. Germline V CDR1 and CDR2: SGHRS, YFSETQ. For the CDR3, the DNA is TGCGCCAGCAGCTTGGACAGGGCCTACACTGAAGCTTTCTTT. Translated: CASSLDRAYTEAFF.

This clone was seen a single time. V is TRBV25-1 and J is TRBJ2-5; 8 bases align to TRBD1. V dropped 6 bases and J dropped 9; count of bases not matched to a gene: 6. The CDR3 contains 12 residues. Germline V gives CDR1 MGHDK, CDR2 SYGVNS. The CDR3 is CASRAQGAAQYF. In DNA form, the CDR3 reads TGTGCCAGCAGAGCCCAGGGGGCTGCCCAGTACTTC.

The CDR3 nucleotides read TGTGCCAGCAGCTTGTTACCAGGGGCAGCTGGAAACACCATATATTTT. It translates to CASSLLPGAAGNTIYF. J is TRBJ1-3 and V is TRBV5-6, with D tentatively TRBD1 (6 bases). The germline CDR1 and CDR2 sequences are SGHDT and YYEEEE. V was cut by 1 base and J by 2 bases, with 13 bases left in between. The CDR3 loop spans 16 amino acids. Based on the CDR3 plus reference TRBV5-6 and TRBJ1-3, the full variable domain is DAGVTQSPTHLIKTRGQQVTLRCSPKSGHDTVSWYQQALGQGPQFIFQYYEEEERQRGNFPDRFSGHQFPNYSSELNVNALLLGDSALYLCASSLLPGAAGNTIYFGEGSWLTVV.

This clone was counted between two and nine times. DNA of the CDR3: TGTGCCAGTAGCCTCATCGGGGGTGGCTACACCTTC. This encodes CASSLIGGGYTF. The V call is TRBV19, the J call TRBJ1-2; D is possibly TRBD1 (5 bases). V lost 6 bases and J lost 7, with 12 bases in between. The germline CDR1 and CDR2 sequences are LNHDA and SQIVND (reference sequence). This CDR3 region has 12 residues.

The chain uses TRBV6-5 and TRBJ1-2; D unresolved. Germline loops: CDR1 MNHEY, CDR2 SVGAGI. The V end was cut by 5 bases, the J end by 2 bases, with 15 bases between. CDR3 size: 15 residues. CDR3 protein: CASSREGRGNYGYTF. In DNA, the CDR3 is TGTGCCAGCAGTCGCGAGGGCCGCGGGAACTATGGCTACACCTTC.

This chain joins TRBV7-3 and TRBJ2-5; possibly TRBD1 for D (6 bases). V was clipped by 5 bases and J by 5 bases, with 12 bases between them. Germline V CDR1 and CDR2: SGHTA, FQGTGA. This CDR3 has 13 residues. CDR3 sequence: CASSGDRWETQYF. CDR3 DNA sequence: TGTGCCAGCAGCGGAGACAGGTGGGAGACCCAGTACTTC.

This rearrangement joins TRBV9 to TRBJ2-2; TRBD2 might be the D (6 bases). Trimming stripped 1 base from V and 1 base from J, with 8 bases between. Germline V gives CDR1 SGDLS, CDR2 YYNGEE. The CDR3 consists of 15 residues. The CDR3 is CASSVTGGNTGELFF. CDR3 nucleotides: TGTGCCAGCAGCGTAACCGGGGGGAACACCGGGGAGCTGTTTTTT.

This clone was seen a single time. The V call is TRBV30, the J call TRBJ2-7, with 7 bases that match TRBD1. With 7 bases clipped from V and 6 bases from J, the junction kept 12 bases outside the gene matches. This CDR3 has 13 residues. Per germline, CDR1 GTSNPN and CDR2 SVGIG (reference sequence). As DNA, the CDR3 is TGTGCCTCCAAACAGGGGCCCCTCTCCGAGCAGTACTTC. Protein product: CASKQGPLSEQYF.

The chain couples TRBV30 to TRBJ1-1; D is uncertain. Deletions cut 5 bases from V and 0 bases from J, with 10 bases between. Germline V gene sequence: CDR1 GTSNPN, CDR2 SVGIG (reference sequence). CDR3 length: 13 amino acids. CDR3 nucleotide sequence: TGTGCCTGGCACAGCGGTATGAACACTGAAGCTTTCTTT. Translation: CAWHSGMNTEAFF.

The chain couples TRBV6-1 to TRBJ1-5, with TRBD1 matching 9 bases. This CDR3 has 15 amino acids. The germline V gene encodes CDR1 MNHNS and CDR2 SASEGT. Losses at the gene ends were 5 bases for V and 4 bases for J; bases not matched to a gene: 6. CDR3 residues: CASSSDRGGNQPQHF. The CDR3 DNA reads TGTGCCAGCAGTTCGGACAGGGGTGGAAATCAGCCCCAGCATTTT.

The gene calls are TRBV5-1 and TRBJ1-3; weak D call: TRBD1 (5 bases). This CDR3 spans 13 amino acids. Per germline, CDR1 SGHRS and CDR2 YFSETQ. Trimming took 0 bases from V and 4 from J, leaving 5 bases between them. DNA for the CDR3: TGCGCCAGCAGCTTGGAGGGGGGAAACACCATATATTTT. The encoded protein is CASSLEGGNTIYF.

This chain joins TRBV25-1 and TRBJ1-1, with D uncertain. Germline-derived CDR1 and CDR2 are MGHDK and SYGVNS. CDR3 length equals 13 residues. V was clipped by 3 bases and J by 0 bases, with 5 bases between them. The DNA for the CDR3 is TGTGCCAGCAGTGATCGGGTGAACACTGAAGCTTTCTTT. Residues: CASSDRVNTEAFF.

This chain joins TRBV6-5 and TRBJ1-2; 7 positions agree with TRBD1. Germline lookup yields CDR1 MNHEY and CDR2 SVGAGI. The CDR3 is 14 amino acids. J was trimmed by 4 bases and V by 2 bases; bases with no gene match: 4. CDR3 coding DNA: TGTGCCAGCAGTTACGGTGCAGGGGGCTATGGCTACACCTTC. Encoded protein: CASSYGAGGYGYTF.

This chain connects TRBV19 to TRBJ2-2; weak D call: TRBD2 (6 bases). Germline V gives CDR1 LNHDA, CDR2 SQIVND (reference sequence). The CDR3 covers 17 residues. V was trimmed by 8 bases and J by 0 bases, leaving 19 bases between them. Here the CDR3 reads CASGGGVAAANTGELFF. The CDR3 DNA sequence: TGTGCCAGTGGAGGCGGAGTAGCGGCCGCGAACACCGGGGAGCTGTTTTTT.

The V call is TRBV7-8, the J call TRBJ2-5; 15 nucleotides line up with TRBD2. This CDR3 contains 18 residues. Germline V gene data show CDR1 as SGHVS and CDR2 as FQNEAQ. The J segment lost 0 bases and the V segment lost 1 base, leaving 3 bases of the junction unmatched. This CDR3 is CASSLGGTSGGYQETQYF. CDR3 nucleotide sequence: TGTGCCAGCAGCTTAGGGGGGACTAGCGGGGGGTACCAAGAGACCCAGTACTTC.

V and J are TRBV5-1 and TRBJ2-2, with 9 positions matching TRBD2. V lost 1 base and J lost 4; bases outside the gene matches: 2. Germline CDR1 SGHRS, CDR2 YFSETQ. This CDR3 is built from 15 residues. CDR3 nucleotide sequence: TGCGCCAGCAGCTTGACGACTAGCGGCACCGGGGAGCTGTTTTTT. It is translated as CASSLTTSGTGELFF.

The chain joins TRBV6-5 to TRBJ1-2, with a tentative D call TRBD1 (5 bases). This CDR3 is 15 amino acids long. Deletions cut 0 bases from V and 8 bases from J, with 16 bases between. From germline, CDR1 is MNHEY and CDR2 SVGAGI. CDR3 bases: TGTGCCAGCAGTTACTCGTGGGGCCAGAACGGAGGCTACACCTTC. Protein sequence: CASSYSWGQNGGYTF.

CDR3 DNA: TGTGCCACCAGCAGGTCACCGGGATCGACATTAAGCACAGATACGCAGTATTTT. Its protein is CATSRSPGSTLSTDTQYF. The chain joins TRBV15 to TRBJ2-3, with D possibly matching TRBD2 (5 bases). Trimming pared 3 bases from V and 0 bases from J, leaving 19 bases between. The germline gives CDR1 LNHNV, CDR2 YYDKDF (reference sequence). The CDR3 has 18 amino acids.

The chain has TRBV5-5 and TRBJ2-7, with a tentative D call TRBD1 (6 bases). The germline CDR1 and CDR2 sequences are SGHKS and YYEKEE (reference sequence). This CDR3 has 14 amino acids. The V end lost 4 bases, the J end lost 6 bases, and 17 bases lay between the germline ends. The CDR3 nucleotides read TGTGCCAGCAGCCATTCATTAGACAGGACCGAGCAGTACTTC. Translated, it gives CASSHSLDRTEQYF.

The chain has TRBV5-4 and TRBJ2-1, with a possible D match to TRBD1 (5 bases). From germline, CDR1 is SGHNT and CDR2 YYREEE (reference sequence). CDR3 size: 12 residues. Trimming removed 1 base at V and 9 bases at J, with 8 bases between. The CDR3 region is CASSLSGIEQFF. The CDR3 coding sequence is TGTGCCAGCAGCTTGTCAGGGATTGAGCAGTTCTTC.

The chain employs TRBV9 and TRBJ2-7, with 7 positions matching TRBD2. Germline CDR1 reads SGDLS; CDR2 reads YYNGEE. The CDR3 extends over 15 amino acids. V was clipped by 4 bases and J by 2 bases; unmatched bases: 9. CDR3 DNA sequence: TGTGCCAGCAGCCTGGGGGGGACGGGAACCTACGAGCAGTACTTC. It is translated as CASSLGGTGTYEQYF.